This entry describes one T cell receptor beta chain. The antigen is not known. The data were produced by immunoSEQ multiplex PCR, yet TCRdb's version contains in-frame clones alone and is incomplete. The sample has tens of thousands of clones, around 94% seen once. These data are taken from a study of OX40 agonist ivuxolimab in advanced cancers. Trimming took off 4 bases at V and 0 bases at J, with 18 bases between the two ends. The CDR3 sequence is 16 residues long. The germline V gene encodes CDR1 SQVTM and CDR2 ANQGSEA. Study-wide results and caveats: CD4+ and CD8+ T cells in blood underwent clonal expansion by week 6 at 0.1 to 3.0 mg/kg.

The sequences come from CD4+ or CD8+ T cells sorted from blood, collected in a trial of the OX40 agonist ivuxolimab. The TCR was taken from an adult with an advanced solid tumor such as melanoma, head and neck, liver or kidney cancer. The chain employs TRBV29-1 and TRBJ1-1; D possibly corresponds to TRBD1 (5 bases). The CDR3 region has the DNA TGCAGCGTTGTCGATGGGCTAGGGGCTATGAACACTGAAGCTTTCTTT. Translating it yields CSVVDGLGAMNTEAFF. Full variable domain (remainder filled in from reference TRBV29-1 and TRBJ1-1): SAVISQKPSRDICQRGTSLTIQCQVDSQVTMMFWYRQQPGQSLTLIATANQGSEATYESGFVIDKFPISRPNLTFSTLTVSNMSPEDSSIYLCSVVDGLGAMNTEAFFGQGTRLTVV.